The T cell receptor beta chain described here comes from a study of yellow fever vaccine responses in identical twins. From the RT-PCR reads, TCRdb called clonotypes with MiXCR, one entry per CDR3 protein. This table has about 6,900 distinct CDR3 sequences, 65% to 85% appearing once. Regarding this clonotype: The antigen is not known.

Findings and limits, study-wide: Among the twins, the vaccine T cell response reportedly seemed partly convergent and partly personalized.

This sequence was found in a young woman who received the yellow fever vaccine. This specimen consisted of T cells from blood (PBMCs), unsorted or a sorted subset (not recorded which), obtained before or after yellow fever vaccination (not recorded which).

The CDR3 reads CSVDPDRGSNTEAFF. The CDR3 nucleotides are TGCAGCGTCGACCCGGACAGGGGCTCGAACACTGAAGCTTTCTTT. The rearrangement links TRBV29-1 to TRBJ1-1; 9 positions agree with TRBD1. The CDR3 totals 15 residues. The J segment lost 1 base and the V segment lost 6 bases, leaving 9 bases of the junction unmatched. In germline, CDR1 is SQVTM, CDR2 ANQGSEA.